These 2 T cell receptor beta chains originate from one sample sequenced in a study of CD8+ T cells in alopecia areata. The sample's treatment: oral pan-JAK inhibitor, 5-10 mg twice daily. Reverse transcription of extracted RNA yielded cDNA, which provided the sequencing template. Assay: immunoSEQ multiplex PCR; the TCRdb copy retains only in-frame clones and omits some. The table records 150,000 to 250,000 clones, 55% to 70% of them present only once. The sequencing used CD4+ T cells sorted from blood, collected at week 4, from a patient treated with tofacitinib. The source of these receptors is a human donor with alopecia areata.

This chain connects TRBV29-1 to TRBJ2-1; 7 bases match TRBD2. Germline V gene lookup returns CDR1 SQVTM and CDR2 ANQGSEA. J lost 5 bases, V lost 8 bases, and 12 bases had no gene match. CDR3 length: 14 amino acids. CDR3 bases: TGCAGCCCCCCAGGAAGCGGGGAGAACAATGAGCAGTTCTTC. Protein sequence: CSPPGSGENNEQFF.

This rearrangement joins TRBV7-2 to TRBJ1-1; TRBD1 agrees at 7 bases. V lost 4 bases, J lost 5 bases, and 7 bases stayed unmatched. There are 14 residues in the CDR3. CDR1 and CDR2 (germline): SGHTA, FQGNSA. For the CDR3, the DNA is TGTGCCAGCAGCTCCGTACAGGGGCAGACTGAAGCTTTCTTT. Its translation: CASSSVQGQTEAFF.